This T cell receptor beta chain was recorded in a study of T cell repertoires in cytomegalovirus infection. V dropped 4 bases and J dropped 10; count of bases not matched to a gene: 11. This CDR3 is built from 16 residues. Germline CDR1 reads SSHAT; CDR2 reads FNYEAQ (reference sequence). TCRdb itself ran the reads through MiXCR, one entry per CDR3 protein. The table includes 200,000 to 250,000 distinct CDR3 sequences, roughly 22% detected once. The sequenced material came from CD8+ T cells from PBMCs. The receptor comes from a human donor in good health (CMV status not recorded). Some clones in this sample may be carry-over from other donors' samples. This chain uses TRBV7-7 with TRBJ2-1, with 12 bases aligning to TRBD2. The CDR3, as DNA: TGTGCCAGCAGCTCAATGACTAGCGGGGGACTTGGGGAGCAGTTCTTC. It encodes CASSSMTSGGLGEQFF.